This T cell receptor (beta chain) was identified during a study of T-cell memory formation after mild COVID-19. Overall study results and limits: Second-wave clones that peaked on day 37 lacked confirmed SARS-CoV-2 specificity. Pre-infection memory held some responding clones, suggesting pre-existing cross-reactive T cells responded.

The 5'RACE method, run with constant-segment primers, produced TCR alpha and TCR beta cDNA libraries (carrying sample barcodes and UMIs). MiXCR, applied by TCRdb to the 5' RACE reads, yields one record per CDR3 protein. There are hundreds of thousands of distinct CDR3 sequences in the sample; about 23% occur only once, and around 12% lies in the top ten. About this clonotype itself: As yet, its antigen is unknown.

The CDR3 consists of 15 residues. With 2 bases removed from V and 2 bases from J, the gap between germline ends came to 10 bases. Germline CDR1 SGHRS, CDR2 YFSETQ. This sequence originates from an adult woman who had mild COVID-19 (a few samples of this study predate the infection). Cell type and time point are not known. V usage is TRBV5-1 and J usage is TRBJ2-2; no clear D. Sequencing was carried out using PBMCs or a T cell subset sorted from them (not recorded which). The CDR3 DNA is TGCGCCAGCAGCTTTCGGCCAAGTAACACCGGGGAGCTGTTTTTT. Translation gives CASSFRPSNTGELFF.